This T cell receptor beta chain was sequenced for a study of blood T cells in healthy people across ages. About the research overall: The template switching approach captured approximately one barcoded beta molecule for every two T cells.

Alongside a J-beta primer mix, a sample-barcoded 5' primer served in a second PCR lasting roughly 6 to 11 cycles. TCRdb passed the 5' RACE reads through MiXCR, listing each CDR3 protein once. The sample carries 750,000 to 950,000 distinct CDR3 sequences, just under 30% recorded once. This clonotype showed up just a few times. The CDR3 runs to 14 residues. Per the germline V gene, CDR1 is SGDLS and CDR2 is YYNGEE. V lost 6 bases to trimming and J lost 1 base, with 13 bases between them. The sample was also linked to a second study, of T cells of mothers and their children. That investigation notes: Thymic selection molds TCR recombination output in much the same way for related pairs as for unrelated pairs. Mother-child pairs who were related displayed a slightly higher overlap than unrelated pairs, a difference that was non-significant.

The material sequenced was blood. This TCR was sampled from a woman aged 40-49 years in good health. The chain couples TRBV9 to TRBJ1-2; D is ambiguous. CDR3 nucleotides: TGTGCCAGCACCCGCGAGACGGATAACTATGGCTACACCTTC. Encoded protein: CASTRETDNYGYTF.